This T cell receptor (beta chain) is from a study of control samples from healthy donors and cancer patients. TCRdb's copy holds only in-frame clones and misses some; the assay was immunoSEQ multiplex PCR. The repertoire holds tens of thousands of clones, roughly 93% seen once, with 1.3% in the top ten. V was cut by 7 bases and J by 10 bases, with 17 bases left in between. This CDR3 has 14 residues. Sequenced: PBMCs. This TCR derives from a woman between 40 and 50 years old with lung cancer. V usage is TRBV6-7 and J usage is TRBJ1-6; D is perhaps TRBD1 (6 bases). TRBV6-7 is flagged as an ORF with uncertain function. This CDR3 reads CASNPPRGGSPLHF. DNA for the CDR3: TGTGCCAGCAACCCCCCTAGGGGGGGATCACCCCTCCACTTT.